The TCR beta chain under discussion was sequenced for a study of blood T cell repertoires in COVID-19. Study as a whole: The study drew acute and convalescent COVID-19 samples from the United States, Italy and Spain. PBMCs, B-cell-depleted T cells, or T cells provided the cDNA or gDNA that made up the material.

Patients in Seattle were enrolled during active infection, then followed longitudinally. In the original workflow: Amplification with reference gene primers provided the estimates of nucleated cell counts. The protocol was immunoSEQ multiplex PCR, while the TCRdb copy is restricted to in-frame clones and leaves out a portion. V and J calls and clone size come straight from that table; D and trimming were deduced from the DNA. The sample has about 340,000 clones; around 88% are singletons. Trimming pared 4 bases from V and 7 bases from J, leaving 17 bases between. The CDR3 length is 14 residues. Germline lookup yields CDR1 SGHRS and CDR2 YFSETQ.

This receptor was identified in a woman aged 60-70 years with COVID-19, enrolled during active disease. The chain joins TRBV5-1 to TRBJ1-2, with a tentative D call TRBD1 (6 bases). Sequenced sample: peripheral blood. This CDR3 is CASSAGAGVAGYTF. The DNA for the CDR3 is TGCGCCAGCAGCGCGGGGGCTGGGGTGGCTGGCTACACCTTC.